This passage covers 18 T cell receptor beta chains from one sample sequenced in a study of blood T cell repertoires in COVID-19. The data were produced by immunoSEQ multiplex PCR, yet TCRdb's version contains in-frame clones alone and is incomplete. The sample consists of 55,000 to 75,000 clones, more than 75% of them appearing once. The sequenced sample was peripheral blood. Receptors were obtained from a man in his fifties with active COVID-19.

J is TRBJ2-5 and V is TRBV4-3; 9 bases map to TRBD1. CDR3 size: 16 residues. V lost 0 bases, J lost 5 bases, and 7 bases stayed unmatched. Looked up from germline, CDR1 is LGHNA and CDR2 is YSLEER. Written as DNA, the CDR3 is TGCGCCAGCAGCCAAGACTCTCGACAGGGGGTCGAGACCCAGTACTTC. The encoded protein is CASSQDSRQGVETQYF.

The CDR3 sequence: CASSLVGGFTEAFF. CDR3 sequence (DNA): TGTGCCAGCAGCTTAGTTGGCGGGTTCACTGAAGCTTTCTTT. This chain uses TRBV7-2 with TRBJ1-1; D is undetermined. CDR1 and CDR2 from the germline V gene are SGHTA and FQGNSA. CDR3 length equals 14 residues. V was pared by 1 base and J by 4 bases, with 10 bases between. The full variable domain, in which reference TRBV7-2 and TRBJ1-1 provide the parts outside the CDR3, is GAGVSQSPSNKVTEKGKDVELRCDPISGHTALYWYRQSLGQGLEFLIYFQGNSAPDKSGLPSDRFSAERTGGSVSTLTIQRTQQEDSAVYLCASSLVGGFTEAFFGQGTRLTVV.

The chain uses TRBV20-1 and TRBJ2-1; weak D call: TRBD1 (6 bases). This CDR3 is 15 amino acids long. Trimming took off 3 bases at V and 7 bases at J, with 19 bases between the two ends. CDR1 is DFQATT and CDR2 is SNEGSKA in the germline V gene (reference sequence). CDR3 sequence (DNA): TGCAGTGCTAGTGTAGGACAGCTCCCTGGTAATGAGCAGTTCTTC. Amino acids: CSASVGQLPGNEQFF.

This clone was counted a single time. The chain combines TRBV15 with TRBJ2-3, with D possibly TRBD2 on 6 matching bases. The germline V gene has CDR1 LNHNV and CDR2 YYDKDF (reference sequence). The CDR3 consists of 14 residues. V lost 3 bases, J lost 4 bases, and 11 bases lay in between. The CDR3 nucleotides read TGTGCCACCAGCAGGGGCGGAGGGGCAGATACGCAGTATTTT. The encoded protein is CATSRGGGADTQYF. Looking up the rest from reference TRBV15 and TRBJ2-3 gives the full variable domain: DAMVIQNPRYQVTQFGKPVTLSCSQTLNHNVMYWYQQKSSQAPKLLFHYYDKDFNNEADTPDNFQSRRPNTSFCFLDIRSPGLGDTAMYLCATSRGGGADTQYFGPGTRLTVL.

The CDR3 loop is CASSLGREQYF. For the CDR3, the DNA is TGTGCCAGCAGCTTGGGCCGGGAGCAGTACTTC. The chain is built from TRBV5-6 and TRBJ2-7; D not resolved. The CDR3 runs to 11 residues. Trimming stripped 0 bases from V and 7 bases from J, with 5 bases between. Germline loops: CDR1 SGHDT, CDR2 YYEEEE.

The chain couples TRBV2 to TRBJ2-7; 11 nucleotides align to TRBD2. Germline trimming cut 4 bases from V and 2 bases from J; bases unmatched to any gene: 7. The CDR3 extends over 16 amino acids. CDR1 SNHLY and CDR2 FYNNEI come from the germline V gene. The CDR3 is CASSGELAGGPYEQYF. The CDR3 nucleotides are TGTGCCAGCAGTGGCGAGCTAGCGGGAGGACCCTACGAGCAGTACTTC. The variable domain in full, with the rest retrieved from reference TRBV2 and TRBJ2-7, is EPEVTQTPSHQVTQMGQEVILRCVPISNHLYFYWYRQILGQKVEFLVSFYNNEISEKSEIFDDQFSVERPDGSNFTLKIRSTKLEDSAMYFCASSGELAGGPYEQYFGPGTRLTVT.

The V gene is TRBV19, the J gene TRBJ2-2; D is possibly TRBD1 (6 bases). CDR1 and CDR2 from the germline V gene are LNHDA and SQIVND (reference sequence). The V and J ends lost 4 bases and 1 base respectively, with 10 bases between them. This CDR3 contains 15 residues. CDR3 coding DNA: TGTGCCAGTAGTAAACAAGGGGGGAACACCGGGGAGCTGTTTTTT. This translates into CASSKQGGNTGELFF.

The CDR3 bases are TGTGCCAGCAGCGTAGTCGGAGAGACCCAGTACTTC. Translating gives CASSVVGETQYF. The V gene is TRBV9, the J gene TRBJ2-5; no clear D. CDR3 length: 12 amino acids. From germline, CDR1 is SGDLS and CDR2 YYNGEE. The V end lost 0 bases, the J end lost 4 bases, and 4 bases lay between the germline ends.

The chain has TRBV7-6 and TRBJ2-5; the D gene is possibly TRBD1 (5 bases). The CDR3 extends over 16 amino acids. The ends were cut back, 1 base at V and 4 bases at J, with 16 bases in the middle. CDR1 and CDR2 (germline): SGHVS, FNYEAQ. The CDR3 here is CASSLGAPDRGETQYF. CDR3 in DNA: TGTGCCAGCAGCTTAGGGGCACCCGATAGGGGAGAGACCCAGTACTTC.

This clone has more than one count but fewer than ten. This chain connects TRBV3-1 (or the pseudogene TRBV3-2) to TRBJ1-2; 7 bases are shared with TRBD1. V trimming: 1 base; J trimming: 7 bases; junction bases outside the gene matches: 0. Germline lookup yields CDR1 LGHDT and CDR2 YNNKEL (reference sequence). The CDR3 covers 12 residues. DNA for the CDR3: TGTGCCAGCAGCCAAGGACAGGGTGGCTACACCTTC. This translates into CASSQGQGGYTF.

V usage is TRBV5-4 and J usage is TRBJ2-1; 8 bases fit TRBD2. CDR1 is SGHNT, CDR2 YYREEE, per germline (reference sequence). The CDR3 is 13 residues long. The junction had 5 bases not matched to a gene; V was cut back by 6 bases and J by 6 bases. The CDR3 is CASTSGGGNEQFF. The CDR3 DNA follows: TGTGCCAGCACATCGGGAGGGGGCAATGAGCAGTTCTTC.

The chain uses TRBV18 and TRBJ2-7; 10 nucleotides line up with TRBD2. The J segment lost 4 bases and the V segment lost 4 bases, leaving 4 bases of the junction unmatched. The CDR3 runs to 14 residues. CDR1 and CDR2 (germline): KGHSH, LQKENI. The CDR3 coding sequence is TGTGCCAGCTCACTTACTAGCGGGGATTACGAGCAGTACTTC. Amino acids: CASSLTSGDYEQYF.

The gene calls are TRBV9 and TRBJ2-7; the D gene is possibly TRBD1 (6 bases). The CDR3 spans 15 residues. Germline loops: CDR1 SGDLS, CDR2 YYNGEE. The V end lost 4 bases, the J end lost 6 bases, and 20 bases lay between the germline ends. This chain's CDR3 is CASSPSSWGRGEQYF. In DNA form, the CDR3 reads TGTGCCAGCAGCCCTTCGAGCTGGGGGCGAGGCGAGCAGTACTTC.

This clone was seen only once. The chain uses TRBV11-2 and TRBJ2-7; 9 bases map to TRBD2. Trimming at V came to 5 bases and at J to 0 bases, leaving 5 bases not matched to a gene. CDR1 is SGHAT, CDR2 FQNNGV, per germline. The CDR3 spans 15 residues. CDR3 in amino acids: CASSLLAGHSYEQYF. The CDR3 region has the DNA TGTGCCAGCAGCCTTCTAGCGGGGCACTCCTACGAGCAGTACTTC.

Notes on this clone: Compared with germline, one end of the junction differs, possibly owing to a read error. The chain combines TRBV7-7 with TRBJ2-1, with 9 bases that match TRBD1. Germline V gene sequence: CDR1 SSHAT, CDR2 FNYEAQ (reference sequence). The CDR3 spans 15 residues. CDR3 DNA sequence: TGTGCTAGCAGCCCCGTCCCGGGACAGGGAAATGAGCAGTTCTTC. Translated, it gives CASSPVPGQGNEQFF.

The genes are TRBV4-2 and TRBJ2-7, with TRBD1 matching over 7 bases. Germline CDR1 LGHNA, CDR2 YNFKEQ. The CDR3 length is 14 residues. Trimming took 4 bases from V and 2 from J; bases not matched to a gene: 5. The CDR3 DNA reads as TGTGCCAGCAGCCCCCCGGGACAGACCTACGAGCAGTACTTC. As protein: CASSPPGQTYEQYF.

J is TRBJ2-7 and V is TRBV29-1, with D tentatively TRBD2 (6 bases). The germline V and J ends were trimmed by 1 base and 2 bases, with 12 bases remaining between them. The CDR3 totals 14 residues. Germline values: CDR1 SQVTM, CDR2 ANQGSEA. The CDR3 sequence is CSVEVGGVPYEQYF. The CDR3 DNA reads as TGCAGCGTTGAAGTCGGGGGTGTCCCCTACGAGCAGTACTTC.

V and J are TRBV28 and TRBJ1-1; possibly TRBD1 for D (6 bases). This CDR3 spans 18 amino acids. CDR1 and CDR2 from the germline V gene are MDHEN and SYDVKM. Trimming cost V 6 bases and J 0 bases, with 23 bases left between them. CDR3 DNA sequence: TGTGCCAGCAGCCGAACCCAGCGGGGGCGGGGGATGAACACTGAAGCTTTCTTT. It yields the protein CASSRTQRGRGMNTEAFF.